This T cell receptor beta chain was identified in a study of blood T cell repertoires in COVID-19 (dated by TCRdb to about 2020). For context, the study as a whole: The collaborator samples originated in the United States, Italy and Spain and spanned the acute and convalescent phases of COVID-19. The prospective study material was composed of cDNA or gDNA derived from T cells, B-cell-depleted T cells, or PBMCs. The dataset comprised deeply sampled blood TCRbeta repertoires from subjects exposed to, actively infected with, or recovered from COVID-19. A freely available public database, intended as a resource for researchers studying the immune response to SARS-CoV-2, is where the repertoires were released. The samples were drawn from the first 160 participants of the ongoing ImmuneRACE study and from 950 to 1,500 subjects provided by 6 global collaborators. Nearly every sample came with metadata listing a de-identified subject ID, COVID-19 status, age in years and sex. Where HLA class I and class II types were available, the types were taken from metadata supplied by the sample provider, not from assay-based typing.

Study-level results and caveats: Clinical and demographic metadata were provided uncurated, with the amount varying by source and participant.

Regarding this clone: The antigen it binds to is not known. Base qualities are not recorded, but no much larger clone differs from it by a single base.

The immunoSEQ Assay, a bias-controlled multiplex PCR, was used to amplify TCRbeta CDR3 regions from genomic DNA. The published analysis was carried out like this. The number of nucleated cells in each sample was estimated from the amplification of reference gene primers within the assay. To quantify the absolute abundance of each unique TCRbeta CDR3 rearrangement, sequence reads were collapsed and filtered. For each sample, productive Simpson clonality was calculated by taking the square root of Simpson's diversity index across productive rearrangements. Here the immuneACCESS table is served through TCRdb, limited to in-frame sequences with V and J called. Missing clones are a known gap in these copies; in checked studies unresolved V genes cover under half, and the rest lacks a known reason. The DNA gave D and trimming, while V, J and clone size come from that table. The sample table shows 150,000 or so clones, and about 80% are seen once. The ten biggest clones cover approximately 45% of the sample.

Whole blood was collected in K2EDTA tubes by collaborating institutions according to the institutions' own protocols. Collaborator samples were shipped for TCRbeta analysis as frozen whole blood, isolated PBMCs, or DNA extracted from either sample type. The sequence derives from a human donor in a cohort sampled during active COVID-19. Input material: peripheral blood.

The DNA sequence is as follows: TGTGCCAGCAGTCGACTAGCGGGGGGGCAAGAGACCCAGTACTTC. Its coded protein is CASSRLAGGQETQYF. The chain links TRBV11-3 with TRBJ2-5; 14 central nucleotides agree with TRBD2. The germline V and J ends show losses of 6 bases and 2 bases respectively, and no gene match explains 2 bases of the junction. CDR1 and CDR2 are read off the germline V gene as SGHNT and YENEEA. CDR3 length: 15 amino acids, cysteine to phenylalanine. The sequence is cut down to CDR3 DNA, 45 bases in frame from base 1.